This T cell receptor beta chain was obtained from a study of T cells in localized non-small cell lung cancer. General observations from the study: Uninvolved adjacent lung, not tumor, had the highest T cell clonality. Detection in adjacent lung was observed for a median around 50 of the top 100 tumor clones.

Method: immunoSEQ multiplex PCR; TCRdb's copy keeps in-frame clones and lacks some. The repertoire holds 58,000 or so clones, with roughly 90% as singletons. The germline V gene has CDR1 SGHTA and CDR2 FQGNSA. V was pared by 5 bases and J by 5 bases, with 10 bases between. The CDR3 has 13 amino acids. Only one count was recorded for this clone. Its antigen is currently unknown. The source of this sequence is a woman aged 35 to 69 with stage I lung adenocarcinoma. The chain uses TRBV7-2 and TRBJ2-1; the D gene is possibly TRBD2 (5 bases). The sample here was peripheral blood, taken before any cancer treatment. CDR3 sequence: CASSVMGDNEQFF. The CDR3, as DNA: TGTGCCAGCAGCGTTATGGGAGACAATGAGCAGTTCTTC.